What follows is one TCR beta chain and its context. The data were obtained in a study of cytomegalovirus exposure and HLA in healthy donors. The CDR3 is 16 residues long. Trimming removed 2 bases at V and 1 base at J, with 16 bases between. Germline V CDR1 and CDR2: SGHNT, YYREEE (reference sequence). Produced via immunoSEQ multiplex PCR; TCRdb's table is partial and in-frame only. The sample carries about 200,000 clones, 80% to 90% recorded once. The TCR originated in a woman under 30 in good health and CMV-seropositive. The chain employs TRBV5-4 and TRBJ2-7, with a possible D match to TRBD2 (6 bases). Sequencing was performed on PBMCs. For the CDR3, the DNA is TGTGCCAGCAGCTTTGGAGGCGGGGAAAAGTCCTACGAGCAGTACTTC. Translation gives CASSFGGGEKSYEQYF.